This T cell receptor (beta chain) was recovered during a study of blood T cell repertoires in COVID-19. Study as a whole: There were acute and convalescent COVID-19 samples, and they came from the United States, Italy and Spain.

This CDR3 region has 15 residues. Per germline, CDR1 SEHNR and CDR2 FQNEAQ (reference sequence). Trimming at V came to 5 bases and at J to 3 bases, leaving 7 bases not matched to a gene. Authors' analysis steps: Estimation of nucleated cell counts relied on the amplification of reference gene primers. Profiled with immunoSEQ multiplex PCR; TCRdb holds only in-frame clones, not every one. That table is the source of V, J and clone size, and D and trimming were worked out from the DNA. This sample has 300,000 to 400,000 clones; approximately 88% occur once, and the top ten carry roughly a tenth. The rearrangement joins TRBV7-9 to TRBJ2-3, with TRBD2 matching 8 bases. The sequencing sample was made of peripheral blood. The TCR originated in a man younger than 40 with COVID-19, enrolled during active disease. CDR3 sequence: CASSPSAGATDTQYF. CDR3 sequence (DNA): TGTGCCAGCAGCCCCTCAGCGGGAGCAACAGATACGCAGTATTTT.